These 2 T cell receptor beta chains were sequenced from one sample in a study of blood T cell repertoires in COVID-19. Profiled with immunoSEQ multiplex PCR; TCRdb holds only in-frame clones, not every one. The sample has roughly 340,000 clones, 87% seen once. Sequenced material: PBMCs or T cells enriched from blood (not recorded which). These receptors all stem from a middle-aged man in a cohort exposed to, infected with or recovered from COVID-19 (not recorded which).

A single count supports this clone. The chain uses TRBV18 and TRBJ2-1; TRBD2 matches 14 bases. This CDR3 region has 16 residues. Germline CDR1 KGHSH, CDR2 LQKENI. Losses at the gene ends were 3 bases for V and 6 bases for J; bases not matched to a gene: 4. In nucleotides, the CDR3 is TGTGCCAGCTCACCCCTAGGACTAGCGGGAGGCAATGAGCAGTTCTTC. Translating gives CASSPLGLAGGNEQFF.

V gene TRBV7-8 combines with J gene TRBJ1-1; 7 bases match TRBD1. This CDR3 is 14 amino acids long. Looked up from germline, CDR1 is SGHVS and CDR2 is FQNEAQ. With 6 bases clipped from V and 4 bases from J, the junction kept 8 bases outside the gene matches. The DNA of the CDR3 is TGTGCCAGCAGTGGTCCGGGACAGCGCACTGAAGCTTTCTTT. Its translation: CASSGPGQRTEAFF.